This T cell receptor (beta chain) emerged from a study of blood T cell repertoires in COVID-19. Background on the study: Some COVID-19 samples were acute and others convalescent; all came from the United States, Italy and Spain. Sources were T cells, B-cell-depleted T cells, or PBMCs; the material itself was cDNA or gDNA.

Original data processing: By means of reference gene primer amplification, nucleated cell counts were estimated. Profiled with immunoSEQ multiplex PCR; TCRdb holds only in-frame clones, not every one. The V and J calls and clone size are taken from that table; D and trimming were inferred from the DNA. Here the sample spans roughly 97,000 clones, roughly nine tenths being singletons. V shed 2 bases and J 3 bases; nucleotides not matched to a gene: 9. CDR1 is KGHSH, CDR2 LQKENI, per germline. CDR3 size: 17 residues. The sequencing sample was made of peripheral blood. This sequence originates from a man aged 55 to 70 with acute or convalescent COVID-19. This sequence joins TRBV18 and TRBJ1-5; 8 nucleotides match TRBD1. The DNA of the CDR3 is TGTGCCAGCTCACCAGGTAGGCAGGGGGCTTCCAATCAGCCCCAGCATTTT. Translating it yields CASSPGRQGASNQPQHF.